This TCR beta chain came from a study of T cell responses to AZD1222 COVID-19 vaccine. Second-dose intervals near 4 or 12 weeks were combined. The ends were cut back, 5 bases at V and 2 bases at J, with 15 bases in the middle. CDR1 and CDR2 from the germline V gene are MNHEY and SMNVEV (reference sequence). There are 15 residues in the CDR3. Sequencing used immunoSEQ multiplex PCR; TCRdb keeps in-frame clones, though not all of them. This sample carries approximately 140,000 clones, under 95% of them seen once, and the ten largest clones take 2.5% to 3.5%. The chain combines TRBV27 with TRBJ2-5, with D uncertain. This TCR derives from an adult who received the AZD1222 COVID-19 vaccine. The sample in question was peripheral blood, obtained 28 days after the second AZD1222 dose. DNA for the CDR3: TGTGCCAGCAGTCCATACCCTTGGCAGCAAGAGACCCAGTACTTC. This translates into CASSPYPWQQETQYF.